These T cell receptor beta chains were read from a single sample in a study of PD-L1 blockade in urothelial cancer. The protocol was immunoSEQ multiplex PCR, while the TCRdb copy is restricted to in-frame clones and leaves out a portion. The sample carries roughly 130,000 clones, less than 85% recorded once. Sample: PBMCs, taken around atezolizumab (anti-PD-L1) treatment. Receptor source: a man aged 50 to 59 with urothelial cancer. CDR3s include the opening cysteine and the closing phenylalanine or tryptophan.

TRBJ2-2,TRBV19,CASTLRGGELFF
TRBJ1-2,TRBV4-2,CASSQDSGQADYGYTF
TRBJ1-4,TRBV9,CASSEGRQGSEKLFF
TRBJ1-5,TRBV6-5,CASTEPPNRQPQHF
TRBJ2-1,TRBV9,CASSRRDRPNEQFF
TRBJ2-3,TRBV6-6,CASSLSGTGTDTQYF
TRBJ1-2,TRBV19,CASTPTGGGYGYTF
TRBJ2-3,TRBV2,CASYRDYTDTQYF
TRBJ2-2,TRBV30,CAWSVFWAGLGTGELFF
TRBJ2-5,TRBV10-3,CATDRGHQETQYF
TRBJ2-1,TRBV11-1,CASSTTTSGRYNEQFF
TRBJ2-1,TRBV6-5,CASSYGVGSFNEQFF
TRBJ1-2,TRBV6-4,CARGEGGGYTF
TRBJ2-1,TRBV10-3,CAISEVWREYNEQFF